Following are 32 T cell receptor beta chains from one sample sequenced in a study of blood T cell repertoires in COVID-19. The repertoire was sequenced with immunoSEQ multiplex PCR; TCRdb's copy has only in-frame clones and lacks some. The sample holds about 180,000 clones, 70% to 90% seen once. Sequenced: peripheral blood. These receptors all stem from a man aged 18 to 30 who had recovered from COVID-19.

The V call is TRBV7-9, the J call TRBJ2-7; maybe TRBD1 (6 bases). Trimming cost V 4 bases and J 6 bases, with 16 bases left between them. Germline CDR1 reads SEHNR; CDR2 reads FQNEAQ (reference sequence). The CDR3 length is 14 residues. The CDR3 sequence: CASSSSRTATEQYF. As DNA, the CDR3 is TGTGCCAGCAGCTCTTCCCGGACAGCTACCGAGCAGTACTTC.

This chain uses TRBV6-5 with TRBJ1-3; 7 nucleotides align to TRBD1. Germline V gene data show CDR1 as MNHEY and CDR2 as SVGAGI. With V trimmed by 3 bases and J by 11 bases, 7 bases remained unmatched. The CDR3 is 13 amino acids. CDR3 nucleotide sequence: TGTGCCAGCAGTTATGAGACAGGGAGAGCCATATATTTT. Amino acid sequence: CASSYETGRAIYF.

This chain connects TRBV30 to TRBJ2-1; 7 bases match TRBD1. The CDR3 has 17 amino acids. Germline V gene data show CDR1 as GTSNPN and CDR2 as SVGIG (reference sequence). The V segment lost 4 bases and the J segment 5 bases; nucleotides outside the gene matches: 17. This chain's CDR3 is CAWTHPEPRDRHNEQFF. The CDR3 coding sequence is TGTGCCTGGACGCATCCTGAACCTCGGGACAGACACAATGAGCAGTTCTTC.

The chain recombines TRBV6-5 with TRBJ2-2, with a possible D match to TRBD2 (6 bases). CDR1 is MNHEY, CDR2 SVGAGI, per germline. The CDR3 contains 15 residues. V gave up 1 base and J gave up 5 bases, with 11 bases separating them. CDR3: CASSYFSGITGELFF. The CDR3 coding sequence is TGTGCCAGCAGTTACTTTAGCGGAATAACCGGGGAGCTGTTTTTT.

The chain recombines TRBV5-8 with TRBJ2-1; 9 bases align to TRBD1. This CDR3 is 15 amino acids long. V lost 2 bases and J lost 3; bases outside the gene matches: 3. Germline CDR1 SGHTS, CDR2 YDEGEE. The CDR3 spells CASSFRTGDYNEQFF. DNA of the CDR3: TGTGCCAGCAGCTTTAGGACAGGGGACTACAATGAGCAGTTCTTC. Using reference TRBV5-8 and TRBJ2-1 for the parts outside the CDR3, the full variable domain is EAGVTQSPTHLIKTRGQQATLRCSPISGHTSVYWYQQALGLGLQFLLWYDEGEERNRGNFPPRFSGRQFPNYSSELNVNALELEDSALYLCASSFRTGDYNEQFFGPGTRLTVL.

V gene TRBV29-1 combines with J gene TRBJ2-7; 8 bases agree with TRBD2. Trimming at V came to 7 bases and at J to 0 bases, leaving 8 bases not matched to a gene. This CDR3 is built from 14 residues. The germline V gene has CDR1 SQVTM and CDR2 ANQGSEA. The DNA of the CDR3 is TGCAGCGCCGTTCCGGGACTAGGCTCCTACGAGCAGTACTTC. It is translated as CSAVPGLGSYEQYF.

The CDR3 sequence: CASGSEQYF. CDR3 bases: TGTGCCAGCGGGAGCGAGCAGTACTTC. The chain recombines TRBV6-6 with TRBJ2-7; TRBD2 might be the D (5 bases). CDR3 length equals 9 residues. CDR1 is MNHNY and CDR2 is SVGAGI in the germline V gene (reference sequence). The V gene lost 8 bases and the J gene lost 6 bases, with 5 bases spanning the gap.

This clone was found a few times. The chain recombines TRBV6-5 with TRBJ1-6; 8 positions agree with TRBD1. The germline CDR1 and CDR2 sequences are MNHEY and SVGAGI. This CDR3 has 13 residues. V dropped 11 bases and J dropped 9; count of bases not matched to a gene: 9. The CDR3 nucleotides read TGTGCCGGCGGCGGACAGGGCTTTTCACCCCTCCACTTT. It specifies CAGGGQGFSPLHF.

J is TRBJ1-5 and V is TRBV24-1, with D uncertain. CDR3 size: 12 residues. V lost 4 bases and J 9 bases, leaving 9 bases between the germline ends. Germline CDR1 reads KGHDR; CDR2 reads SFDVKD. For the CDR3, the DNA is TGTGCCACCAGTGACGGGGTGGGGCCCCAGCATTTT. Its protein product is CATSDGVGPQHF.

The chain combines TRBV19 with TRBJ1-3; D remains ambiguous. V dropped 7 bases and J dropped 0 bases, with 16 bases sitting between them. CDR3 length: 16 amino acids. CDR1 is LNHDA and CDR2 is SQIVND in the germline V gene (reference sequence). CDR3 coding DNA: TGTGCCAGTAACCGTCGAGGTTACGCCTCTGGAAACACCATATATTTT. It specifies CASNRRGYASGNTIYF. Based on the CDR3 plus reference TRBV19 and TRBJ1-3, the full variable domain is DGGITQSPKYLFRKEGQNVTLSCEQNLNHDAMYWYRQDPGQGLRLIYYSQIVNDFQKGDIAEGYSVSREKKESFPLTVTSAQKNPTAFYLCASNRRGYASGNTIYFGEGSWLTVV.

This clone was detected once. CDR3 nucleotide sequence: TGTGCCACCAGGGGCATTAGCTCCTACAATGAGCAGTTCTTC. It yields the protein CATRGISSYNEQFF. The gene calls are TRBV6-5 and TRBJ2-1; D perhaps matches TRBD1 (6 bases). This CDR3 is built from 14 residues. Looked up from germline, CDR1 is MNHEY and CDR2 is SVGAGI. V lost 10 bases to trimming and J lost 0 bases, with 13 bases between them.

The chain employs TRBV24-1 and TRBJ2-7; 10 bases are a match to TRBD1. Germline trimming cut 6 bases from V and 2 bases from J; bases unmatched to any gene: 6. In germline, CDR1 is KGHDR, CDR2 SFDVKD. The CDR3 runs to 15 residues. The CDR3 DNA follows: TGTGCCACCAGTTCCCGACAGGGGGCTGCCTACGAGCAGTACTTC. It yields the protein CATSSRQGAAYEQYF.

The CDR3 DNA is TGCGCCAGCAGCCTCGGGACAGCCTACGAGCAGTACTTC. Translation gives CASSLGTAYEQYF. The chain is built from TRBV4-3 and TRBJ2-7, with TRBD1 matching over 7 bases. The CDR3 sequence is 13 residues long. Germline V CDR1 and CDR2: LGHNA, YSLEER. With 4 bases clipped from V and 2 bases from J, the junction kept 2 bases outside the gene matches.

The CDR3 DNA follows: TGTGCCAGCAGCCAAGGTCGGAACAGGCCCAATGAAAAACTGTTTTTT. Its translation: CASSQGRNRPNEKLFF. The chain couples TRBV3-1 (or the pseudogene TRBV3-2) to TRBJ1-4; a weak D match, TRBD1 (5 bases). The length of the CDR3 is 16 residues. CDR1 and CDR2 (germline): LGHDT, YNNKEL (reference sequence). Trimming shortened V by 1 base and J by 5 bases, and 14 bases separated the two germline ends.

The chain employs TRBV6-5 and TRBJ1-5; 9 positions agree with TRBD1. Germline V gives CDR1 MNHEY, CDR2 SVGAGI. The CDR3 is 15 residues long. V dropped 6 bases and J dropped 2; count of bases not matched to a gene: 5. The CDR3 reads CASSRGQGGNQPQHF. Here the CDR3 DNA reads TGTGCCAGCAGCCGGGGACAGGGAGGCAATCAGCCCCAGCATTTT.

This clone has just one count. The CDR3 DNA is TGTGCCAGCACTGGAGGGTCGTTCTATAATTCACCCCTCCACTTT. It specifies CASTGGSFYNSPLHF. The chain combines TRBV6-5 with TRBJ1-6; D unclear. Germline lookup yields CDR1 MNHEY and CDR2 SVGAGI. V shed 7 bases and J shed 3 bases, with 13 bases lying between them. CDR3 length: 15 residues.

The chain couples TRBV4-2 to TRBJ2-4, with D possibly TRBD2 on 6 matching bases. Germline CDR1 is LGHNA and CDR2 is YNFKEQ. This CDR3 contains 13 residues. Trimming removed 2 bases at V and 7 bases at J, with 9 bases between. CDR3 amino acids: CASSQTSQNIQYF. In nucleotides, the CDR3 is TGTGCCAGCAGCCAAACTAGCCAGAACATTCAGTACTTC.

The V gene is TRBV2, the J gene TRBJ1-4, with 9 bases lining up with TRBD1. Germline loops: CDR1 SNHLY, CDR2 FYNNEI. There are 13 residues in the CDR3. With V trimmed by 6 bases and J by 8 bases, 4 bases remained unmatched. The CDR3 sequence is CASRGQGGEKLFF. DNA for the CDR3: TGTGCCAGCAGGGGACAGGGTGGGGAAAAACTGTTTTTT.

V is TRBV6-2 or TRBV6-3 and J is TRBJ1-2, with D hard to call. Between the trimmed V and J ends, which lost 3 bases and 6 bases, there was a span of 11 bases. Germline values: CDR1 MNHEY, CDR2 SVGEGT. CDR3 size: 13 residues. CDR3 nucleotide sequence: TGTGCCAGCAGTTATGAGGCAGTTGATGGCTACACCTTC. Translation: CASSYEAVDGYTF.

The chain joins TRBV3-1 (or the pseudogene TRBV3-2) to TRBJ2-1; no definite D call. V was trimmed by 4 bases and J by 4 bases, leaving 14 bases between them. Per the germline V gene, CDR1 is LGHDT and CDR2 is YNNKEL (reference sequence). The CDR3 is made up of 15 amino acids. This chain's CDR3 is CASSRTSGTYNEQFF. The CDR3 coding sequence is TGTGCCAGCAGCCGCACCTCAGGAACTTACAATGAGCAGTTCTTC.

The rearrangement joins TRBV30 to TRBJ1-1, with 9 positions matching TRBD1. Germline V gene data show CDR1 as GTSNPN and CDR2 as SVGIG (reference sequence). The CDR3 sequence is 13 residues long. Trimming removed 5 bases from V and 1 base from J; junction bases left unmatched: 2. CDR3 loop: CAWGTGTNTEAFF. The CDR3 DNA reads as TGTGCCTGGGGGACAGGGACGAACACTGAAGCTTTCTTT.

The rearrangement links TRBV7-9 to TRBJ2-3, with a possible D match to TRBD1 (5 bases). Germline CDR1 is SEHNR and CDR2 is FQNEAQ (reference sequence). CDR3 length: 15 amino acids. The ends were cut back, 2 bases at V and 0 bases at J, with 9 bases in the middle. The CDR3 DNA reads as TGTGCCAGCAGCTTAATGACAGCTAGCACAGATACGCAGTATTTT. It specifies CASSLMTASTDTQYF.

This clone was observed a handful of times. The V gene is TRBV4-3, the J gene TRBJ1-6, with D possibly being TRBD1 (5 bases). The length of the CDR3 is 16 residues. The germline CDR1 and CDR2 sequences are LGHNA and YSLEER. V was cut by 1 base and J by 7 bases, with 14 bases left in between. The CDR3 region has the DNA TGCGCCAGCAGCCAAGTCTTCCAGGGTGGGAATTCACCCCTCCACTTT. Its translation: CASSQVFQGGNSPLHF.

The rearrangement links TRBV11-2 to TRBJ2-3; TRBD1 matches 8 bases. The V gene's germline CDR1 is SGHAT and CDR2 FQNNGV. V lost 8 bases to trimming and J lost 2 bases; unmatched junction nucleotides: 9. This CDR3 spans 15 amino acids. DNA for the CDR3: TGTGCCAGCGCCACCGGGACAGGCTACACAGATACGCAGTATTTT. Translation: CASATGTGYTDTQYF.

CDR3 sequence: CASSDRDRIYNEQFF. CDR3 nucleotides: TGTGCCAGCAGCGACCGGGACAGGATATACAATGAGCAGTTCTTC. V and J are TRBV5-6 and TRBJ2-1, with 8 positions matching TRBD1. The CDR3 is 15 amino acids. CDR1 is SGHDT and CDR2 is YYEEEE in the germline V gene. V dropped 4 bases and J dropped 4; count of bases not matched to a gene: 7.

A note on this clone: The sample contains more than one DNA sequence encoding this CDR3. Written as DNA, the CDR3 is TGTGCCAGCAGTCTCCAGACCGGGGAGCTGTTTTTT. This translates into CASSLQTGELFF. The V call is TRBV12-3 or TRBV12-4, the J call TRBJ2-2, with D uncertain. Trimming took 5 bases from V and 5 from J, leaving 6 bases between them. The CDR3 runs to 12 residues.

The CDR3 DNA is TGTGCCAGCAGCTCGGCAGGGAGCACAGATACGCAGTATTTT. Translating it yields CASSSAGSTDTQYF. The V and J genes are TRBV5-4 and TRBJ2-3; TRBD1 might be the D (5 bases). Trimming removed 3 bases at V and 0 bases at J, with 8 bases between. This CDR3 contains 14 residues. Looked up from germline, CDR1 is SGHNT and CDR2 is YYREEE (reference sequence).

The CDR3 DNA follows: TGTGCCAGCAGCCCAGGGACTAGCGGGAGTTACACAGATACGCAGTATTTT. It specifies CASSPGTSGSYTDTQYF. The rearrangement uses TRBV9 and TRBJ2-3; 14 nucleotides match TRBD2. The CDR3 totals 17 residues. V dropped 4 bases and J dropped 2; count of bases not matched to a gene: 6. Germline V gene lookup returns CDR1 SGDLS and CDR2 YYNGEE.

Comments on this clone: This same CDR3 is encoded by further DNA sequences in the sample. CDR3 region: CASSIGSGSTDTQYF. CDR3 nucleotide sequence: TGTGCCAGTAGTATTGGTAGCGGGAGCACAGATACGCAGTATTTT. The chain uses TRBV19 and TRBJ2-3; 7 bases line up with TRBD2. Germline values: CDR1 LNHDA, CDR2 SQIVND (reference sequence). V was clipped by 3 bases and J by 0 bases; unmatched bases: 3. The CDR3 extends over 15 amino acids.

This sequence joins TRBV10-3 and TRBJ2-7, with TRBD1 identical over 8 bases. Trimming took 9 bases from V and 6 from J; bases not matched to a gene: 10. The germline gives CDR1 ENHRY, CDR2 SYGVKD. The CDR3 loop spans 13 amino acids. This CDR3 reads CAITQTGVAEQYF. For the CDR3, the DNA is TGTGCCATTACGCAGACAGGGGTCGCCGAGCAGTACTTC.

The rearrangement links TRBV6-5 to TRBJ1-1; D unclear. V was clipped by 2 bases and J by 3 bases, with 4 bases between them. The CDR3 has 12 residues. Germline V lookup: CDR1 MNHEY, CDR2 SVGAGI. In DNA form, the CDR3 reads TGTGCCAGCAGTTACCCGGACACTGAAGCTTTCTTT. It codes for CASSYPDTEAFF.

This clone appeared a single time. The chain uses TRBV30 and TRBJ1-1; 8 nucleotides align to TRBD1. Germline values: CDR1 GTSNPN, CDR2 SVGIG (reference sequence). V shed 8 bases, J shed 4 bases, and the junction held 9 bases outside the gene matches. The CDR3 runs to 13 residues. CDR3: CAGRTGPRTEAFF. The CDR3 DNA is TGTGCCGGCCGGACAGGGCCGCGCACTGAAGCTTTCTTT. The full variable domain, its missing parts supplied by reference TRBV30 and TRBJ1-1, is SQTIHQWPATLVQPVGSPLSLECTVEGTSNPNLYWYRQAAGRGLQLLFYSVGIGQISSEVPQNLSASRPQDRQFILSSKKLLLSDSGFYLCAGRTGPRTEAFFGQGTRLTVV.